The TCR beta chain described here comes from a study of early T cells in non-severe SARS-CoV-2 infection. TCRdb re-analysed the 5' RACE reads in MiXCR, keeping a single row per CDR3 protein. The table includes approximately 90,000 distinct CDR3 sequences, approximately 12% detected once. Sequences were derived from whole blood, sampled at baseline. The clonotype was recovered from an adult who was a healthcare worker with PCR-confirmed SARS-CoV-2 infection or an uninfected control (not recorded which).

CDR3 DNA: TGCGCCAGCAGCCAAGGGACTAATGACTACGAGCAGTACTTC. This sequence encodes CASSQGTNDYEQYF. The chain recombines TRBV4-1 with TRBJ2-7; D may be TRBD2 (6 bases). CDR3 length: 14 residues. Germline CDR1 MGHRA, CDR2 YSYEKL. The ends were cut back, 1 base at V and 3 bases at J, with 10 bases in the middle.